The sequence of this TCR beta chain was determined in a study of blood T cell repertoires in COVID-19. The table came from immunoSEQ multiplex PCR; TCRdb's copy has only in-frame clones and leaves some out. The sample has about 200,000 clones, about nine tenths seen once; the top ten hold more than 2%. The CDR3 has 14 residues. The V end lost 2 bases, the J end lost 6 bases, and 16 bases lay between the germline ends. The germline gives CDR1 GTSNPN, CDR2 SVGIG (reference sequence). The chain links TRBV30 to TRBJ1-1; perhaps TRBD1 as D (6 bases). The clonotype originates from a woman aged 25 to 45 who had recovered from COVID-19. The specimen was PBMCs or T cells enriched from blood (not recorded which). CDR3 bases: TGTGCCTGGAGTTTCCCGACAGGAGGTGCTGAAGCTTTCTTT. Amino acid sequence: CAWSFPTGGAEAFF.